This TCR beta chain was sequenced during a study of monozygotic twins with inflammatory bowel disease. To note about this clonotype: What it binds is unknown.

TCRdb reprocessed the 5' RACE reads and stores each CDR3 protein as one record, lacking DNA. Recorded for this sample: fewer than 550,000 distinct CDR3 sequences. Whole-study results and caveats: The co-twins with IBD showed lower TCRbeta diversity (inverse Simpson) than their healthy siblings. Other individuals had fewer clonotypes in common with IBD patients than with healthy twins, especially with disease activity. Heterogeneous immunosuppressive treatment regimens may have introduced variability into patient repertoires.

This CDR3 comprises 16 residues. Germline lookup yields CDR1 SGHTA and CDR2 FQGNSA. Sequenced input: blood. The chain recombines TRBV7-2 with TRBJ1-2; TCRdb gives TRBD1 as the D gene, but with no DNA this cannot be confirmed. The source is a human donor with ulcerative colitis or Crohn's disease, or a healthy co-twin of an affected twin (not recorded which). CDR3 protein: CASHHGTGLANYGYTF.